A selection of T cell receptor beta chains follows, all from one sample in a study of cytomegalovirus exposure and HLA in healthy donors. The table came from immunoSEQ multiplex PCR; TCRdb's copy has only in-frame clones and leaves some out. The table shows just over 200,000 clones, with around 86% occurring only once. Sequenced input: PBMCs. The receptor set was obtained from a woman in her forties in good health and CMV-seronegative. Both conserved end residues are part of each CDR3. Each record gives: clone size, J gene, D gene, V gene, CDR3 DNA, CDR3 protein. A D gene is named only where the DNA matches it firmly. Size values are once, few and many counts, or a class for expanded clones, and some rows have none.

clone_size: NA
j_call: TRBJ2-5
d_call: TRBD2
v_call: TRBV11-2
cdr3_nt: TGTGCCAGCAGCCCACTAGCGGTACAAGAGACCCAGTACTTC
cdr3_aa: CASSPLAVQETQYF

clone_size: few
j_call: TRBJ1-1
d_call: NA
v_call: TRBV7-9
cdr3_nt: TGTGCCAGCAGCTTGTCGTGGCAGGGAGAAGCTTTCTTT
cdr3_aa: CASSLSWQGEAFF

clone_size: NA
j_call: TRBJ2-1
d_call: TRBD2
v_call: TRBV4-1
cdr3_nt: TGCGCCAGCAGCCGACTAGCGGGAGATCGCAATGAGCAGTTCTTC
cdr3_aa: CASSRLAGDRNEQFF

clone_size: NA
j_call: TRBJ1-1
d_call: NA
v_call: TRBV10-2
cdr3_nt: TGCGCCAGCAGAAACAGGGTGGACACTGAAGCTTTCTTT
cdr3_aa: CASRNRVDTEAFF

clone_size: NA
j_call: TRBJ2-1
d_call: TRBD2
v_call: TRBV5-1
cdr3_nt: TGCGCCAGCAGCTCCCCGACACTAGCGAGAGAAAACAATGAGCAGTTCTTC
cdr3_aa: CASSSPTLARENNEQFF

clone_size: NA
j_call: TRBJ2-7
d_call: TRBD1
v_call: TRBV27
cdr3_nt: TGTGCCAGCAGTTTAGGGACAGGGTACGAGCAGTACTTC
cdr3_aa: CASSLGTGYEQYF

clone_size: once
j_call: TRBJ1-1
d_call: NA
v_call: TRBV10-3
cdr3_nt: TGTGCCATCAGTGCAGACTTGAACACTGAAGCTTTCTTT
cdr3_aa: CAISADLNTEAFF

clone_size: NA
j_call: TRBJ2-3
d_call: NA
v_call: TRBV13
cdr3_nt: TGTGCCAGCAGCTTAGCGTCAGATACGCAGTATTTT
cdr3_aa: CASSLASDTQYF

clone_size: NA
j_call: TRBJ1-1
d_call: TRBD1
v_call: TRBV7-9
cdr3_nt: TGTGCCAGCAGCTTCACAGGACAGGGAAAAGCTTTCTTT
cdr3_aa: CASSFTGQGKAFF

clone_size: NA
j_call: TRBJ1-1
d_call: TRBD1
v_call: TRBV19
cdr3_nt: TGTGCCAGTAGTGTGACAGGGGCAACGAACACTGAAGCTTTCTTT
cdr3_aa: CASSVTGATNTEAFF

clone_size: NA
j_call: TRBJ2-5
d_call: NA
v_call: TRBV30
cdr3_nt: TGTGCCTGGAGTGGACAAGTACAAGAGACCCAGTACTTC
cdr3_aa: CAWSGQVQETQYF

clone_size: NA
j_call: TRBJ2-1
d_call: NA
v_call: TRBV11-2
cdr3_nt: TGTGCCAGCAGCCTTGTGAGCTCCTACAATGAGCAGTTCTTC
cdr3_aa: CASSLVSSYNEQFF

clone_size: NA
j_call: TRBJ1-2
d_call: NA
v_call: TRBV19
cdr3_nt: TGTGCCAGTAGTGATCGTTGGGCCGGCTACACCTTC
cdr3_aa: CASSDRWAGYTF

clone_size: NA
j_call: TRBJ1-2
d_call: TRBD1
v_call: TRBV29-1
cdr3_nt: TGCAGCGTTGCCGGGACAGGGAGTGGCTACACCTTC
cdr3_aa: CSVAGTGSGYTF

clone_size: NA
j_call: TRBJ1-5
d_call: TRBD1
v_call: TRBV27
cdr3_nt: TGTGCCAGCAGTTTGACAGGGGGCAATCAGCCCCAGCATTTT
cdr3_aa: CASSLTGGNQPQHF

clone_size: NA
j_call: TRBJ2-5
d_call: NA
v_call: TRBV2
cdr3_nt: TGTGCCAGCAGGGAGGGGACAGAGACCCAGTACTTC
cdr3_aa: CASREGTETQYF

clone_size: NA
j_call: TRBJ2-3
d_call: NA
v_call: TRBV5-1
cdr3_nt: TGCGCCAGCTCCCAAGGCGGAGATACGCAGTATTTT
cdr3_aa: CASSQGGDTQYF

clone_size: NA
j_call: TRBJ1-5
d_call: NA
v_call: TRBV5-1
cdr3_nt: TGCGCCAGCAGCCCCGGGACATCGGGACAGCCCCAGCATTTT
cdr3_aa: CASSPGTSGQPQHF

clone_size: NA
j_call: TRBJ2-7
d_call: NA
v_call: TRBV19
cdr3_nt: TGTGCCAGTAGTACCTACCGGGCCTGGGGCCCCTACGAGCAGTACTTC
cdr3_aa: CASSTYRAWGPYEQYF

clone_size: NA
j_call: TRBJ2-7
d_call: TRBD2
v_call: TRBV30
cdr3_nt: TGTGCCTGGATAGCGGGAGAACGCTACGAGCAGTACTTC
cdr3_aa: CAWIAGERYEQYF

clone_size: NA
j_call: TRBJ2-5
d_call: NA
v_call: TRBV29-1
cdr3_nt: TGCAGCGTCGAGGGGGGGATGGGGCCCGTAGAGACCCAGTACTTC
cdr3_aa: CSVEGGMGPVETQYF

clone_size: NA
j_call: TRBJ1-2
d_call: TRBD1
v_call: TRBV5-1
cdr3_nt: TGCGCCAGCTCCGGGACAGGGGGCTATGGCTACACCTTC
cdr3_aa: CASSGTGGYGYTF

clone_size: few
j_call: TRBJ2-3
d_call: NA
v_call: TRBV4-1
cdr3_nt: TGCGCCAGCAGCCGATCGGGGACCGGGGGTCTCACAGATACGCAGTATTTT
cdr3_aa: CASSRSGTGGLTDTQYF

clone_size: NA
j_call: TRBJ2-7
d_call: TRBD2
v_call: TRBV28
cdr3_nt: TGTGCCAGCAGAAGACTAGCGGGAGAGACCTACGAGCAGTACTTC
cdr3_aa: CASRRLAGETYEQYF